One sample yielded the 27 T cell receptor beta chains listed below, sequenced in a study of CD8 T cells in ankylosing spondylitis. One entry per CDR3 protein, called by TCRdb with MiXCR from the 5' RACE reads. The sample lists around 330,000 distinct CDR3 sequences, around a tenth occurring once. Sequenced: blood, either unsorted or a sorted T cell fraction (not recorded which). These TCRs come from a female donor with ankylosing spondylitis or in good health (not recorded which).

This sequence joins TRBV27 and TRBJ2-7, with D uncertain. The ends were cut back, 4 bases at V and 3 bases at J, with 13 bases in the middle. There are 14 residues in the CDR3. Germline CDR1 and CDR2: MNHEY and SMNVEV (reference sequence). The CDR3 sequence: CASSSMTGSYEQYF. In nucleotides, the CDR3 is TGTGCCAGCAGTTCCATGACTGGAAGCTACGAGCAGTACTTC.

This clonotype has at least ten counts. The gene calls are TRBV5-1 and TRBJ1-6; D gene uncertain. Germline V CDR1 and CDR2: SGHRS, YFSETQ. V shed 0 bases and J shed 8 bases, with 9 bases lying between them. The CDR3 contains 14 residues. The DNA for the CDR3 is TGCGCCAGCAGCTTGGTGGGGTTGGATTCACCCCTCCACTTT. It yields the protein CASSLVGLDSPLHF.

This clonotype has ten or more counts. The V and J genes are TRBV15 and TRBJ2-3; a possible D gene is TRBD1 (5 bases). This CDR3 has 12 residues. Trimming shortened V by 5 bases and J by 5 bases, and 8 bases separated the two germline ends. Germline CDR1 reads LNHNV; CDR2 reads YYDKDF (reference sequence). CDR3 in amino acids: CATSPRGDTQYF. DNA of the CDR3: TGTGCCACCAGCCCTAGGGGAGATACGCAGTATTTT.

This clonotype showed up many times. The gene calls are TRBV20-1 and TRBJ2-7; perhaps TRBD1 as D (6 bases). V gave up 2 bases and J gave up 1 base, with 15 bases separating them. The CDR3 loop spans 15 amino acids. Per the germline V gene, CDR1 is DFQATT and CDR2 is SNEGSKA (reference sequence). CDR3 DNA: TGCAGTGCTAGAACCCGGACAGCGATTTCCTACGAGCAGTACTTC. Its translation: CSARTRTAISYEQYF.

This clonotype was counted at least ten times. The chain combines TRBV11-2 with TRBJ1-3; 7 nucleotides match TRBD1. The ends lost 5 bases at V and 6 bases at J; junction bases unmatched: 10. The CDR3 spans 15 residues. Per the germline V gene, CDR1 is SGHAT and CDR2 is FQNNGV. CDR3 coding DNA: TGTGCCAGCAGCCTGCTTGCGACAGGGCTAAACACCATATATTTT. Amino acids: CASSLLATGLNTIYF.

The table lists this clonotype with a few counts. The chain employs TRBV9 and TRBJ2-7; 9 bases agree with TRBD1. Germline V gene lookup returns CDR1 SGDLS and CDR2 YYNGEE. J gave up 2 bases and V 3 bases, and 3 bases lay outside the gene matches. The CDR3 consists of 14 residues. CDR3 amino acids: CASSAWDRAYEQYF. DNA for the CDR3: TGTGCCAGCAGCGCATGGGACAGGGCCTACGAGCAGTACTTC.

The V and J genes are TRBV30 and TRBJ1-4; D not resolved. Trimming pared 4 bases from V and 5 bases from J, leaving 5 bases between. The CDR3 length is 11 residues. Per the germline V gene, CDR1 is GTSNPN and CDR2 is SVGIG (reference sequence). CDR3 region: CAWNRNEKLFF. The CDR3 coding sequence is TGTGCCTGGAATAGGAATGAAAAACTGTTTTTT.

This clonotype came up a few times. V is TRBV4-3 and J is TRBJ2-3; D is perhaps TRBD2 (5 bases). CDR3 length: 17 amino acids. CDR1 is LGHNA, CDR2 YSLEER, per germline. Trimming cost V 0 bases and J 0 bases, with 13 bases left between them. The DNA for the CDR3 is TGCGCCAGCAGCCAAGAGAAAGCGGACTCGAGCACAGATACGCAGTATTTT. Its translation is CASSQEKADSSTDTQYF.

This clonotype was counted many times. The chain couples TRBV6-1 to TRBJ1-3, with D perhaps matching TRBD1 (5 bases). Germline assignment: CDR1 MNHNS and CDR2 SASEGT. Trimming pared 6 bases from V and 1 base from J, leaving 25 bases between. The CDR3 runs 19 residues. CDR3 loop: CASSQARGSQFFSGNTIYF. CDR3 DNA sequence: TGTGCCAGCAGCCAGGCCCGGGGGAGTCAGTTTTTTTCTGGAAACACCATATATTTT.

This clonotype was seen at least ten times. The J gene is TRBJ1-6, the V gene TRBV7-3; D is possibly TRBD1 (5 bases). The V end was cut by 5 bases, the J end by 7 bases, with 15 bases between. Germline CDR1 SGHTA, CDR2 FQGTGA. CDR3 length: 15 residues. The CDR3 nucleotides are TGTGCCAGCAGCCCCCAGGGACTGTGGAATTCACCCCTCCACTTT. It is translated as CASSPQGLWNSPLHF.

This clonotype was counted a few times. The chain uses TRBV2 and TRBJ2-5, with D perhaps TRBD2 (5 bases). Trimming cost V 7 bases and J 2 bases, with 17 bases left between them. The CDR3 length is 15 residues. Germline CDR1 and CDR2: SNHLY and FYNNEI. CDR3 in amino acids: CASTGLGSGQETQYF. CDR3 bases: TGTGCCAGCACAGGCCTTGGCAGCGGTCAAGAGACCCAGTACTTC.

There are many counts of this clonotype. V is TRBV5-6 and J is TRBJ2-2; D not resolved. The CDR3 consists of 13 residues. V shed 2 bases and J shed 7 bases, with 9 bases lying between them. CDR1 SGHDT and CDR2 YYEEEE come from the germline V gene. In DNA, the CDR3 is TGTGCCAGCAGCTTAACCGGTGTCGGGGAGCTGTTTTTT. The encoded protein is CASSLTGVGELFF.

This clonotype was seen ten or more times. The CDR3 DNA is TGCAGTGCTAGACTAGTAGGGGAGAAATACAATGAGCAGTTCTTC. This encodes CSARLVGEKYNEQFF. This sequence joins TRBV20-1 and TRBJ2-1; D is possibly TRBD1 or TRBD2 (5 bases each). CDR3 length: 15 amino acids. The V end was cut by 2 bases, the J end by 4 bases, with 15 bases between. Per the germline V gene, CDR1 is DFQATT and CDR2 is SNEGSKA (reference sequence).

The table lists this clonotype with many counts. This chain's CDR3 is CAISPVGWSGAFF. CDR3 coding DNA: TGTGCCATCAGTCCGGTCGGGTGGTCTGGAGCTTTCTTT. The chain is built from TRBV10-3 and TRBJ1-1, with unresolved D. The CDR3 consists of 13 residues. Per germline, CDR1 ENHRY and CDR2 SYGVKD. The V end was cut by 5 bases, the J end by 10 bases, with 17 bases between.

At least ten counts were recorded for this clonotype. This chain joins TRBV7-8 and TRBJ1-6, with D hard to call. V was trimmed by 3 bases and J by 5 bases, leaving 8 bases between them. The CDR3 runs 14 residues. CDR1 and CDR2 from the germline V gene are SGHVS and FQNEAQ. The CDR3 nucleotides read TGTGCCAGCAGCTTGGGCAGCAATAATTCACCCCTCCACTTT. Protein: CASSLGSNNSPLHF.

DNA of the CDR3: TGTGCCAGCAGCCCCACTAGTACCTACGAGCAGTACTTC. Protein sequence: CASSPTSTYEQYF. J is TRBJ2-7 and V is TRBV13, with a weak D call TRBD2 (5 bases). The CDR3 extends over 13 amino acids. Trimming left V 5 bases short and J 2 bases short, with 10 bases between. Germline-derived CDR1 and CDR2 are PRHDT and FYEKMQ (reference sequence).

This clonotype was seen repeatedly, ten times or more. The chain recombines TRBV20-1 with TRBJ1-1, with TRBD1 matching over 7 bases. The V gene end was trimmed by 5 bases and the J gene end by 5 bases; junction bases not matched to a gene: 5. There are 12 residues in the CDR3. Germline CDR1 DFQATT, CDR2 SNEGSKA (reference sequence). The CDR3 region is CSAFTGETEAFF. CDR3 in DNA: TGCAGTGCTTTTACAGGGGAGACTGAAGCTTTCTTT.

This rearrangement joins TRBV3-1 to TRBJ2-7, with 8 positions matching TRBD1. There are 16 residues in the CDR3. J gave up 2 bases and V 0 bases, and 6 bases lay outside the gene matches. Germline CDR1 and CDR2: LGHDT and YNNKEL (reference sequence). The CDR3: CASSQEWTGQTYEQYF. The CDR3 nucleotides read TGTGCCAGCAGCCAAGAGTGGACAGGGCAGACCTACGAGCAGTACTTC.

This clonotype showed up many times. V gene TRBV29-1 combines with J gene TRBJ2-1; no clear D. Trimming pared 4 bases from V and 0 bases from J, leaving 7 bases between. The CDR3 covers 13 residues. CDR1 and CDR2 from the germline V gene are SQVTM and ANQGSEA. CDR3 coding DNA: TGCAGCGTTGTGTGGGGCTCCTACAATGAGCAGTTCTTC. Amino acid sequence: CSVVWGSYNEQFF.

This clonotype has only a few counts. The rearrangement joins TRBV10-3 to TRBJ2-2; D remains ambiguous. Per the germline V gene, CDR1 is ENHRY and CDR2 is SYGVKD. The CDR3 has 15 residues. Trimming cost V 4 bases and J 3 bases, with 12 bases left between them. The CDR3 region is CAISVGSPHTGELFF. The CDR3 bases are TGTGCCATCAGTGTGGGGTCCCCTCACACCGGGGAGCTGTTTTTT.

This clonotype appeared many times. The V call is TRBV7-9, the J call TRBJ2-1; D possibly corresponds to TRBD2 (7 bases). This CDR3 spans 15 amino acids. Deletions cut 7 bases from V and 5 bases from J, with 18 bases between. From germline, CDR1 is SEHNR and CDR2 FQNEAQ (reference sequence). CDR3 residues: CASNGGPTPNNEQFF. The CDR3 coding sequence is TGTGCCAGCAACGGGGGGCCTACCCCGAACAATGAGCAGTTCTTC.

The table lists this clonotype with many counts. The chain employs TRBV7-2 and TRBJ1-5, with a possible D match to TRBD1 (5 bases). This CDR3 has 15 residues. Germline loops: CDR1 SGHTA, CDR2 FQGNSA. Trimming left V 6 bases short and J 5 bases short, with 17 bases between. In DNA form, the CDR3 reads TGTGCCAGCAGTGTGGGTGAGGGACGGGATCAGCCCCAGCATTTT. Translating gives CASSVGEGRDQPQHF.

This clonotype has at least ten counts. The chain employs TRBV28 and TRBJ2-3; TRBD2 is a possible D gene (6 bases). The CDR3 contains 16 residues. V was shortened by 3 bases and J by 0 bases, with 13 bases between the two germline ends. Germline V gene lookup returns CDR1 MDHEN and CDR2 SYDVKM. CDR3 loop: CASSLGSGGSTDTQYF. CDR3 DNA sequence: TGTGCCAGCAGTTTGGGTAGCGGAGGGAGCACAGATACGCAGTATTTT.

The chain is built from TRBV20-1 and TRBJ2-5, with D tentatively TRBD2 (5 bases). This CDR3 is built from 12 residues. CDR1 is DFQATT and CDR2 is SNEGSKA in the germline V gene (reference sequence). V was cut by 3 bases and J by 7 bases, with 12 bases left in between. CDR3: CSASGAGVTQYF. Here the CDR3 DNA reads TGCAGTGCTAGCGGAGCCGGGGTGACCCAGTACTTC.

Remarks on this clonotype: Given a much more abundant clone one base away, this may be a read error. This chain joins TRBV20-1 and TRBJ2-5; D is unresolved. V was trimmed by 3 bases and J by 8 bases, leaving 10 bases between them. Germline V gene sequence: CDR1 DFQATT, CDR2 SNEGSKA (reference sequence). This CDR3 region has 11 residues. CDR3 region: CSASGPATQYF. The CDR3 nucleotides read TGCAGTGCTAGTGGCCCAGCTACCCAGTACTTC.

This clonotype was detected many times. V and J are TRBV12-3 or TRBV12-4 and TRBJ2-3; 8 nucleotides align to TRBD1. There are 16 residues in the CDR3. V was pared by 6 bases and J by 4 bases, with 12 bases of the junction left unmatched. The CDR3 sequence: CASSLYGQGKSDTQYF. CDR3 coding DNA: TGTGCCAGCAGCCTTTATGGACAGGGAAAGTCAGATACGCAGTATTTT.

This clonotype was seen repeatedly, ten times or more. The V gene is TRBV6-2 or TRBV6-3, the J gene TRBJ2-1, with 8 nucleotides matching TRBD1. The germline CDR1 and CDR2 sequences are MNHEY and SVGEGT. V dropped 5 bases and J dropped 0; count of bases not matched to a gene: 3. The CDR3 is 15 residues long. CDR3 DNA: TGTGCCAGCAGTAGGGGACAGGCCTCCTACAATGAGCAGTTCTTC. Amino acids: CASSRGQASYNEQFF.